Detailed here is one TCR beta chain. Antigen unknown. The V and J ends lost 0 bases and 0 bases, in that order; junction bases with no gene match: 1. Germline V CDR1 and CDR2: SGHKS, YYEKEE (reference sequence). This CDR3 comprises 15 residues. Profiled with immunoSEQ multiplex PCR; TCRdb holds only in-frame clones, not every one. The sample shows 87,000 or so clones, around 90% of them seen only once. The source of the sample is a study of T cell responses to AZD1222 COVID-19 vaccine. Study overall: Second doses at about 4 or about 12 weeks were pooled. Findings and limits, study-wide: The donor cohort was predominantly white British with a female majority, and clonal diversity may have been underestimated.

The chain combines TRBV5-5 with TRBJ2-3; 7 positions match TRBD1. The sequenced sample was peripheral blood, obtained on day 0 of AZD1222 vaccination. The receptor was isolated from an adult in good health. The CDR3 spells CASSLVRGSTDTQYF. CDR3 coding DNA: TGTGCCAGCAGCTTGGTCAGGGGGAGCACAGATACGCAGTATTTT.